The rows below give T cell receptor beta chains drawn from one sample of a study of vaccination and CD4 T cells after COVID-19. These receptors lack a known antigen. TCRdb analysed the PCR reads with MiXCR anew, one entry per CDR3 protein. The sample records about 12,000 distinct CDR3 sequences, around 20% being singletons. Here the sequenced sample was CD4+ T cells from blood, cultured in vitro, taken before SARS-CoV-2 vaccination. The source is a human donor who received a COVID-19 vaccine. Each CDR3 is given with its conserved first and last residue. The D gene is left open where the match is weak.

j_gene,v_gene,len,d_gene,CDR3aa
TRBJ1-1,TRBV6-4,14,TRBD1,CASSPGQGRTEAFF
TRBJ2-3,TRBV24-1,16,TRBD2,CATSDRTGGASDTQYF
TRBJ1-2,TRBV30,13,NA,CAWSVNLGRGYTF
TRBJ2-7,TRBV2,16,NA,CASRELRGSEPYEQYF
TRBJ2-5,TRBV6-1,15,TRBD1,CASSGSQGGQETQYF
TRBJ2-7,TRBV11-3,15,NA,CASSLDSAGRNEQYF
TRBJ1-1,TRBV18,15,NA,CASSPPLGRNTEAFF
TRBJ1-2,TRBV27,11,NA,CAMGVNYGYTF
TRBJ2-5,TRBV21-1,17,NA,CASSKGASGGFQETQYF
TRBJ1-1,TRBV12-3/TRBV12-4,12,NA,CASSLGGVEAFF
TRBJ2-3,TRBV11-2,17,TRBD2,CASSLWFWRGCGDTQYF
TRBJ1-1,TRBV2,13,TRBD1,CASSESRGLTAFF
TRBJ1-2,TRBV4-2,17,NA,CASSQEGEAGAFYGYTF
TRBJ2-7,TRBV2,15,NA,CASMAIQAITYEQYF
TRBJ1-2,TRBV10-3,15,NA,CAISESRGATTRSAF
TRBJ1-6,TRBV20-1,18,TRBD1,CSARDLGTGGSYNSPLHF
TRBJ2-2,TRBV6-1,17,NA,CASTRGSVTLGAGELFF
TRBJ1-1,TRBV7-8,12,TRBD1,CASSTDRGWAFF